This T cell receptor (beta chain) was observed in a study of shared T cell receptors in the human thymus. Trimming took 7 bases from V and 7 from J; bases not matched to a gene: 10. This CDR3 region has 14 residues. CDR1 and CDR2 (germline): MNHEY, SVGAGI. Repertoires were generated with immunoSEQ multiplex PCR, while TCRdb's copy carries only in-frame clones and drops some. The table shows more than 550,000 clones, with around 85% occurring only once. These data are also associated with another study on human thymus T cells. From that second work: All donors were healthy Finnish infants who were undergoing corrective surgery to treat congenital heart defects. Resections were taken during corrective heart surgery, and the thymus tissue came from these. V and J gene usage appeared biased in thymic and blood repertoires.

The receptor comes from a girl under three years old with a congenital heart defect. Sequencing was done on a sample of thymocytes. J is TRBJ2-7 and V is TRBV6-5, with 10 bases lining up with TRBD2. The CDR3 DNA sequence: TGTGCCAGCATCCCCGCTAGCGGGGGCCGGGAGCAGTACTTC. Protein: CASIPASGGREQYF.